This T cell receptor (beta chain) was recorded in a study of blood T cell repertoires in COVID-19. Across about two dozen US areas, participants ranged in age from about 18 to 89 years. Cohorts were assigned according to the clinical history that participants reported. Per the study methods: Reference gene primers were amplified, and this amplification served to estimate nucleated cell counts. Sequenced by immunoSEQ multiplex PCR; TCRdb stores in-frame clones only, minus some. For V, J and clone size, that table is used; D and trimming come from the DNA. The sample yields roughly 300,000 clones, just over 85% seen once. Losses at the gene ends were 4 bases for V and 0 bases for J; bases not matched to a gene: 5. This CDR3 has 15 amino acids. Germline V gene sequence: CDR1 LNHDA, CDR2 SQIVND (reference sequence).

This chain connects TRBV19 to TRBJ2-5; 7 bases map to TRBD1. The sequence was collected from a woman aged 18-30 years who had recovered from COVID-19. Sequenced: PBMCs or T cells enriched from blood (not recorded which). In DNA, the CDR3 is TGTGCCAGTAGTACGACAGGGAACTACCAAGAGACCCAGTACTTC. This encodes CASSTTGNYQETQYF.